Listed below are T cell receptor beta chains from one sample, sequenced in a study of T cell repertoires in aging, cancer and after chemotherapy. TCRdb called the multiplex PCR reads again in MiXCR, with one record for every CDR3 protein. Among about 10,000 distinct CDR3 sequences, around 44% were seen once, and the ten largest hold 1.5% to 2%. The sequencing sample was made of blood. The receptor source for this set is a human donor in good health. Each CDR3 is given with its conserved first and last residue. D genes are given only for firm matches. The listing skips clone size in some rows; elsewhere it reads once, few, many or a size class.

j_call d_call clone_size v_call cdr3_nt cdr3_aa
TRBJ2-3 . few TRBV30 TGTGCCTGGAGTGTTCTTGGGGCCGGGGGTACGCAGTATTTT CAWSVLGAGGTQYF
TRBJ1-5 . . TRBV19 TGTGCCAGTAGTATAGCTGGGGGCCGTAGCAATCAGCCCCAGCATTTT CASSIAGGRSNQPQHF
TRBJ2-7 TRBD1 . TRBV7-9 TGTGCCAGCAGCTTAAAGACAGGGGGCCCCTACGAGCAGTACTTC CASSLKTGGPYEQYF
TRBJ1-2 . few TRBV7-6 TGTGCCAGCAGCTTTGGGATCGGTAACTATGGCTACACCTTC CASSFGIGNYGYTF
TRBJ2-3 TRBD2 few TRBV6-5 TGTGCCAGCAGTTACGCTCTAGCGGAGAGCACAGATACGCAGTATTTT CASSYALAESTDTQYF
TRBJ2-6 . few TRBV6-2/TRBV6-3 TGTGCCAGCATCCCCAGGGAGTACTCTGGGGCCAACGTCCTGACTTTC CASIPREYSGANVLTF
TRBJ2-7 . medium-sized TRBV6-5 TGTGCCAGCAGCCACAGGGACGGCTACGAGCAGTACTTC CASSHRDGYEQYF
TRBJ1-3 . . TRBV2 TGTGCCAGCAGTGAAGCGTCGGCGGGGGAATTAGAAGACACCATATATTTT CASSEASAGELEDTIYF
TRBJ1-2 TRBD1 . TRBV27 TGTGCCAGCACCCTGAGGGGGCGGGGAGGCTACACCTTC CASTLRGRGGYTF
TRBJ1-4 TRBD1 . TRBV20-1 TGCAGTGCTAGAAGGGGGCTTAGTGAAAAACTGTTTTTT CSARRGLSEKLFF
TRBJ2-5 . . TRBV5-4 TGTGCCAGCAGCGCCTCGGGACATCCCCAAGAGACCCAGTACTTC CASSASGHPQETQYF
TRBJ2-3 TRBD2 . TRBV4-1 TGCGCCAGCAGCCAAGGGTTTAGCGGGGGAAGCACAGAGACGCAGTATTTT CASSQGFSGGSTETQYF
TRBJ2-2 . . TRBV19 TGTGCCAGTACCATTAGGGGGGTTTCGAACACCGGGGAGCTGTTTTTT CASTIRGVSNTGELFF
TRBJ1-2 . few TRBV28 TGTGCCAGCAGTAGGGGTTGGGGCTACACCTTC CASSRGWGYTF
TRBJ1-1 . . TRBV27 TGTGCCAGCAGTTTTGGCAGATTGAACACTGAAGCTTTCTTT CASSFGRLNTEAFF
TRBJ1-2 . . TRBV25-1 TGTGCCAGCAGTCCTTTGCTCCGTTCAGGCCCCTATGGCTACACCTTC CASSPLLRSGPYGYTF
TRBJ1-6 . . TRBV24-1 TGTGCCACCAGTGATTTGCCGTGGATTAATTCACCCCTCCACTTT CATSDLPWINSPLHF
TRBJ1-1 TRBD1 . TRBV6-5 TGTGCCAGCAGTTACGCGACAGGGCTGAACACTGAAGCTTTCTTT CASSYATGLNTEAFF
TRBJ1-6 . few TRBV6-5 TGTGCCAGCAGCCCGGCCTGGGATTCACCCCTCCACTTT CASSPAWDSPLHF
TRBJ1-5 TRBD1 few TRBV6-5 TGTGCCAGCAGTTTGCGGGGGTTGGGACAGACCCAGCCCCAGCATTTT CASSLRGLGQTQPQHF
TRBJ2-3 . once TRBV6-5 TGTGCCAGCAGTTACTCTGGGGGTTTTGTAGATACGCAGTATTTT CASSYSGGFVDTQYF
TRBJ2-3 TRBD2 few TRBV10-1 TGCGCCAGCAGTGACGAAGCGGGGGGCCCGTATTTT CASSDEAGGPYF